This T cell receptor (beta chain) originates from a study of cytomegalovirus exposure and HLA in healthy donors. Regarding the study as a whole: Later, an analysis found that TCR clusters from the first cohort tended to co-occur in the 120 validation repertoires. The study labeled 164 TCR beta chains cytomegalovirus-associated. The study found most TCR sequences rare, yet found some public TCRs in many donors. Accounts indicate the classifier identified cytomegalovirus status with strong specificity and sensitivity.

Germline V CDR1 and CDR2: MNHNS, SASEGT. This CDR3 contains 14 residues. V was clipped by 4 bases and J by 4 bases, with 11 bases between them. A word on this clone: Its target is unknown.

Assay: immunoSEQ multiplex PCR; the TCRdb copy retains only in-frame clones and omits some. The sample consists of about 120,000 clones, about 84% of them appearing once. J is TRBJ2-1 and V is TRBV6-1; a weak D match, TRBD2 (5 bases). Sequences were obtained from PBMCs. The receptor was derived from a woman aged 30 to 39 in good health and CMV-seronegative. The CDR3 nucleotides read TGTGCCAGCAGTGGACTACAAGATTACAATGAGCAGTTCTTC. It codes for CASSGLQDYNEQFF.